This entry features one T cell receptor beta chain sequence. The antigen is not known. Sequencing used immunoSEQ multiplex PCR; TCRdb keeps in-frame clones, though not all of them. The data contain about 23,000 clones, 58% of them seen just once; the ten biggest clones take up 20% to 25%. Treatment defined: treatment-naive control, cytoreductive nephrectomy. The patient's renal cell carcinoma had clear cell pathology. Control tumors came from a few females and some twelve males, aged roughly 40 to 82. This entry comes from a study of radiation and T cells in renal cell carcinoma. Notes on the study in general: Intratumoral heterogeneity was not captured in these roughly 1 g regions. Top 100 clonotypes averaged about 54% in irradiated versus around 45% in nephrectomy-only tumors.

CDR3 length: 11 amino acids. Germline values: CDR1 DFQATT, CDR2 SNEGSKA (reference sequence). Trimming left V 4 bases short and J 9 bases short, with 10 bases between. The chain couples TRBV20-1 to TRBJ1-5, with D unclear. This sample comprised tumor tissue, obtained from a patient whose treatment was nephrectomy without radiotherapy. This TCR derives from a man in his forties with renal cell carcinoma. The CDR3 spells CSATHNGPQHF. CDR3 in DNA: TGCAGTGCTACTCATAATGGGCCCCAGCATTTT.